The rows below give T cell receptor beta chains drawn from one sample of a study of cytomegalovirus exposure and HLA in healthy donors. Sequenced by immunoSEQ multiplex PCR; TCRdb stores in-frame clones only, minus some. The data show around 150,000 clones, roughly nine tenths seen once. The source material was PBMCs. Receptors originate from a woman aged 18-29 years in good health and CMV-seropositive. The CDR3 runs from the conserved cysteine through the conserved F or W. The D gene is left open where the match is weak. Size tells how often a clone was seen (once, few, many) or the class of an expanded clone, and some rows leave it out.

v_call: TRBV6-6; d_call: .; clone_size: .; j_call: TRBJ2-7; cdr3_aa: CASRLQGDEQYF; cdr3_nt: TGTGCCAGCAGACTACAGGGTGACGAGCAGTACTTC
v_call: TRBV7-7; d_call: .; clone_size: .; j_call: TRBJ2-5; cdr3_aa: CASSLLGRRETQYF; cdr3_nt: TGTGCTAGCAGCTTACTGGGGAGGAGAGAGACCCAGTACTTC
v_call: TRBV7-2; d_call: TRBD1; clone_size: .; j_call: TRBJ1-1; cdr3_aa: CASSPSGTVPEAFF; cdr3_nt: TGTGCCAGCAGCCCAAGTGGGACAGTGCCTGAAGCTTTCTTT
v_call: TRBV5-1; d_call: TRBD2; clone_size: .; j_call: TRBJ2-3; cdr3_aa: CASMYLAGAPDTQYF; cdr3_nt: TGCGCCAGCATGTATCTTGCGGGAGCCCCTGATACGCAGTATTTT
v_call: TRBV29-1; d_call: .; clone_size: .; j_call: TRBJ2-5; cdr3_aa: CSVELGREETQYF; cdr3_nt: TGCAGCGTTGAGTTAGGGAGAGAAGAGACCCAGTACTTC
v_call: TRBV13; d_call: .; clone_size: .; j_call: TRBJ2-1; cdr3_aa: CASSPQGHREYNEQFF; cdr3_nt: TGTGCCAGCAGCCCACAGGGACATAGGGAGTACAATGAGCAGTTCTTC
v_call: TRBV19; d_call: .; clone_size: .; j_call: TRBJ2-2; cdr3_aa: CASSPTGGPGELFF; cdr3_nt: TGTGCCAGTAGTCCGACGGGGGGCCCCGGGGAGCTGTTTTTT
v_call: TRBV27; d_call: .; clone_size: .; j_call: TRBJ1-2; cdr3_aa: CASSLNYRAPYGYTF; cdr3_nt: TGTGCCAGCAGTCTAAATTACAGGGCACCCTATGGCTACACCTTC
v_call: TRBV19; d_call: .; clone_size: .; j_call: TRBJ1-5; cdr3_aa: CASKRGGTGPRRNSNQPQHF; cdr3_nt: TGTGCCAGCAAGAGAGGGGGAACAGGTCCCAGGAGGAATAGCAATCAGCCCCAGCATTTT
v_call: TRBV5-1; d_call: TRBD1; clone_size: once; j_call: TRBJ1-2; cdr3_aa: CASSPGTGEYNYGYTF; cdr3_nt: TGCGCCAGCAGCCCTGGGACAGGAGAGTACAACTATGGCTACACCTTC
v_call: TRBV7-3; d_call: .; clone_size: .; j_call: TRBJ2-5; cdr3_aa: CASSLTRPGTQYF; cdr3_nt: TGTGCCAGCAGCTTGACCAGGCCAGGGACCCAGTACTTC
v_call: TRBV7-3; d_call: TRBD2; clone_size: .; j_call: TRBJ2-3; cdr3_aa: CASRLAGGPSAQYF; cdr3_nt: TGTGCCAGCAGGTTAGCGGGAGGGCCTTCCGCGCAGTATTTT
v_call: TRBV12-5; d_call: .; clone_size: .; j_call: TRBJ2-1; cdr3_aa: CASGLTTPSSYNEQFF; cdr3_nt: TGTGCTAGTGGTTTGACGACACCGAGCTCCTACAATGAGCAGTTCTTC
v_call: TRBV11-3; d_call: TRBD2; clone_size: .; j_call: TRBJ2-3; cdr3_aa: CASSAGLAGDTQYF; cdr3_nt: TGTGCCAGCAGCGCAGGACTAGCGGGCGATACGCAGTATTTT
v_call: TRBV6-5; d_call: TRBD1; clone_size: .; j_call: TRBJ1-3; cdr3_aa: CATGTDGNTIYF; cdr3_nt: TGTGCCACCGGGACAGACGGAAACACCATATATTTT
v_call: TRBV6-1; d_call: .; clone_size: .; j_call: TRBJ2-7; cdr3_aa: CASSHDSLYEQYF; cdr3_nt: TGTGCCAGCAGCCATGACAGCCTCTACGAGCAGTACTTC
v_call: TRBV5-6; d_call: .; clone_size: .; j_call: TRBJ2-1; cdr3_aa: CASSLELLANYNEQFF; cdr3_nt: TGTGCCAGCAGCTTGGAACTACTAGCTAACTACAATGAGCAGTTCTTC
v_call: TRBV30; d_call: TRBD1; clone_size: .; j_call: TRBJ1-5; cdr3_aa: CAWSGQGGQPQHF; cdr3_nt: TGTGCCTGGAGTGGGCAGGGGGGCCAGCCCCAGCATTTT
v_call: TRBV27; d_call: .; clone_size: few; j_call: TRBJ1-2; cdr3_aa: CASSLSFGGYGYTF; cdr3_nt: TGTGCCAGCAGTTTATCCTTCGGCGGCTATGGCTACACCTTC
v_call: TRBV19; d_call: TRBD2; clone_size: .; j_call: TRBJ2-1; cdr3_aa: CASSMGLGSNEQFF; cdr3_nt: TGTGCCAGTAGTATGGGACTAGGATCGAATGAGCAGTTCTTC
v_call: TRBV5-4; d_call: .; clone_size: few; j_call: TRBJ1-1; cdr3_aa: CASSLGGGAGDTEAFF; cdr3_nt: TGTGCCAGCAGCTTGGGAGGCGGGGCGGGGGACACTGAAGCTTTCTTT
v_call: TRBV7-7; d_call: .; clone_size: .; j_call: TRBJ2-3; cdr3_aa: CASSLGTGFLTDTQYF; cdr3_nt: TGTGCTAGCAGCTTAGGGACTGGATTTCTCACAGATACGCAGTATTTT
v_call: TRBV5-6; d_call: TRBD1; clone_size: .; j_call: TRBJ1-1; cdr3_aa: CASSSQGATEAFF; cdr3_nt: TGTGCCAGCAGCTCACAGGGGGCAACTGAAGCTTTCTTT
v_call: TRBV7-6; d_call: .; clone_size: .; j_call: TRBJ1-2; cdr3_aa: CASSLSGGYGYTF; cdr3_nt: TGTGCCAGCAGCTTATCCGGAGGCTATGGCTACACCTTC
v_call: TRBV13; d_call: TRBD1; clone_size: .; j_call: TRBJ1-2; cdr3_aa: CASSPGQDLYGYTF; cdr3_nt: TGTGCCAGCAGCCCCGGACAGGACCTCTATGGCTACACCTTC
v_call: TRBV30; d_call: TRBD2; clone_size: .; j_call: TRBJ2-3; cdr3_aa: CAWSVAGAADTQYF; cdr3_nt: TGTGCCTGGAGTGTAGCGGGAGCGGCAGATACGCAGTATTTT
v_call: TRBV11-2; d_call: .; clone_size: .; j_call: TRBJ2-3; cdr3_aa: CASSFSGTDTQYF; cdr3_nt: TGTGCCAGCAGCTTTAGCGGCACAGATACGCAGTATTTT
v_call: TRBV10-3; d_call: .; clone_size: .; j_call: TRBJ2-2; cdr3_aa: CAIRPGGSPGTGELFF; cdr3_nt: TGTGCCATCCGACCGGGGGGCAGCCCTGGGACCGGGGAGCTGTTTTTT
v_call: TRBV7-6; d_call: TRBD2; clone_size: .; j_call: TRBJ2-3; cdr3_aa: CASLTRAGGGTDTQYF; cdr3_nt: TGTGCCAGTTTAACGCGAGCGGGAGGAGGCACAGATACGCAGTATTTT
v_call: TRBV5-5; d_call: TRBD2; clone_size: .; j_call: TRBJ2-7; cdr3_aa: CASSFLGTTTYEQYF; cdr3_nt: TGTGCCAGCAGCTTCCTAGGGACTACAACCTACGAGCAGTACTTC
v_call: TRBV10-3; d_call: TRBD2; clone_size: .; j_call: TRBJ2-2; cdr3_aa: CAISETSGRARELFF; cdr3_nt: TGTGCCATCAGTGAGACTAGCGGGAGGGCCCGGGAGCTGTTTTTT
v_call: TRBV28; d_call: .; clone_size: once; j_call: TRBJ1-3; cdr3_aa: CATRLTDPGNTIYF; cdr3_nt: TGTGCCACGCGCCTGACAGACCCTGGAAACACCATATATTTT
v_call: TRBV27; d_call: TRBD1; clone_size: .; j_call: TRBJ2-7; cdr3_aa: CASSPRTGGSYEQYF; cdr3_nt: TGTGCCAGCAGTCCGAGGACAGGGGGCTCCTACGAGCAGTACTTC
v_call: TRBV5-1; d_call: .; clone_size: .; j_call: TRBJ2-3; cdr3_aa: CASSSGILSTDTQYF; cdr3_nt: TGCGCCAGCAGCTCAGGGATTCTTAGCACAGATACGCAGTATTTT
v_call: TRBV19; d_call: .; clone_size: .; j_call: TRBJ1-2; cdr3_aa: CASARRAGGYTF; cdr3_nt: TGTGCCAGTGCCCGGAGGGCCGGTGGCTACACCTTC
v_call: TRBV7-9; d_call: TRBD1; clone_size: once; j_call: TRBJ2-7; cdr3_aa: CASSSDRGFVYEQYF; cdr3_nt: TGTGCCAGCAGCTCCGACAGGGGATTTGTTTACGAGCAGTACTTC
v_call: TRBV19; d_call: TRBD1; clone_size: .; j_call: TRBJ1-2; cdr3_aa: CASTPTGTNYGYTF; cdr3_nt: TGTGCCAGTACCCCGACAGGGACTAACTATGGCTACACCTTC
v_call: TRBV5-1; d_call: TRBD1; clone_size: .; j_call: TRBJ2-5; cdr3_aa: CASSGPDREVETQYF; cdr3_nt: TGCGCCAGCAGCGGGCCGGACAGGGAGGTCGAGACCCAGTACTTC
v_call: TRBV7-9; d_call: .; clone_size: .; j_call: TRBJ2-7; cdr3_aa: CASSLELHEQYF; cdr3_nt: TGTGCCAGCAGCCTGGAGTTACACGAGCAGTACTTC
v_call: TRBV30; d_call: .; clone_size: once; j_call: TRBJ2-1; cdr3_aa: CAWRGAGIRQFF; cdr3_nt: TGTGCCTGGCGGGGGGCGGGGATTAGGCAGTTCTTC
v_call: TRBV18; d_call: TRBD2; clone_size: .; j_call: TRBJ2-3; cdr3_aa: CASSPLGLADTQYF; cdr3_nt: TGTGCCAGCTCACCACTTGGACTAGCGGATACGCAGTATTTT
v_call: TRBV4-1; d_call: TRBD2; clone_size: .; j_call: TRBJ2-2; cdr3_aa: CASGTDGTSGRAFGELFF; cdr3_nt: TGCGCCAGCGGGACAGACGGGACTAGCGGGAGGGCGTTCGGGGAGCTGTTTTTT
v_call: TRBV5-1; d_call: .; clone_size: .; j_call: TRBJ2-7; cdr3_aa: CASSLDIPGVYEQYF; cdr3_nt: TGCGCCAGCAGCTTGGATATTCCGGGGGTCTACGAGCAGTACTTC
v_call: TRBV9; d_call: .; clone_size: .; j_call: TRBJ2-1; cdr3_aa: CASSSPVAGRSYNEQFF; cdr3_nt: TGTGCCAGCAGCTCCCCGGTGGCAGGGAGGTCCTACAATGAGCAGTTCTTC
v_call: TRBV12-5; d_call: .; clone_size: .; j_call: TRBJ1-1; cdr3_aa: CASGLVYRNTEAFF; cdr3_nt: TGTGCTAGTGGTTTGGTTTATAGGAACACTGAAGCTTTCTTT